This record concerns one T cell receptor (beta chain) sequence. The antigen is unknown. PCR was performed using 60 Vbeta and 13 Jbeta primers. TCRdb keeps only in-frame clones here, not all; method: immunoSEQ multiplex PCR. The sample consists of roughly 130,000 clones, 74% of them appearing once. This entry comes from a study of cytomegalovirus exposure and HLA in healthy donors. Looked up from germline, CDR1 is LGHNA and CDR2 is YNFKEQ. V lost 4 bases and J lost 3; bases outside the gene matches: 1. This CDR3 is 16 amino acids long. Regarding the study as a whole: Usually a TCR sequence was rare, but some public TCRs were found in many donors.

The TCR originated in a woman aged 45-65 years in good health and CMV-seropositive. The sample comprised PBMCs. The chain couples TRBV4-2 to TRBJ2-2, with 14 bases matching TRBD2. The CDR3 nucleotides are TGTGCCAGCAGCCCGACTAGCGGGGGGGACACCGGGGAGCTGTTTTTT. It translates to CASSPTSGGDTGELFF.